This T cell receptor beta chain was captured by sequencing in a study of T cells after yellow fever vaccination. Notes on the study in general: High-abundance clonotypes from the bulk population could contaminate FACS-sorted repertoires. Clonotypes appearing in both CD4 and CD8 compartments existed, and their share was small. Reappearing after the booster were most of the clones from primary vaccination (around 95% CD4, approximately 86% CD8).

Germline V gives CDR1 SGHRS, CDR2 YFSETQ. Deletions cut 0 bases from V and 0 bases from J, with 7 bases between. The length of the CDR3 is 15 residues. This clonotype was seen ten or more times. Its target is unknown. They built TCR cDNA with 5'RACE template switching, a step that put in a universal primer site and UMIs. TCRdb itself ran the 5' RACE reads through MiXCR, one entry per CDR3 protein. The data contain a few hundred thousand distinct CDR3 sequences, around 5.2% of them singletons. This TCR was recovered from a man younger than 30 who received the YFV17D yellow fever vaccine. The chain links TRBV5-1 to TRBJ2-1; no clear D gene. The input for sequencing was CD4+ T cells sorted from PBMCs, taken on the day of the yellow fever booster vaccination. The CDR3 coding sequence is TGCGCCAGCAGCTTGGACCAGAGCTCCTACAATGAGCAGTTCTTC. This encodes CASSLDQSSYNEQFF.